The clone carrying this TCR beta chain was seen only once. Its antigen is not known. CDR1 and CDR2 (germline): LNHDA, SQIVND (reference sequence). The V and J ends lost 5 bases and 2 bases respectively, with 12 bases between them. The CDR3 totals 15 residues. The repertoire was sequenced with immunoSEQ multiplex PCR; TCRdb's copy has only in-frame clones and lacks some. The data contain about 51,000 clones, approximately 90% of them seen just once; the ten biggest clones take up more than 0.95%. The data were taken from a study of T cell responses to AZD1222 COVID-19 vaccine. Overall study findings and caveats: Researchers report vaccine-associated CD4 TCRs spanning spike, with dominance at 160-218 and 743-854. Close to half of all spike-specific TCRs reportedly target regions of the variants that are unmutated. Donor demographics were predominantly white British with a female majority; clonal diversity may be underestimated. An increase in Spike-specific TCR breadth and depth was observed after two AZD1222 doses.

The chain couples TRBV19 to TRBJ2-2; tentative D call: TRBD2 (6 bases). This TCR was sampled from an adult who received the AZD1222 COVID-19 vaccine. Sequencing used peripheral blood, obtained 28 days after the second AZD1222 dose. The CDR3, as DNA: TGTGCCAGTAGTCGATATAGCGGAAACACCGGGGAGCTGTTTTTT. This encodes CASSRYSGNTGELFF. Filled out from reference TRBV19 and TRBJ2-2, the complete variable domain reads DGGITQSPKYLFRKEGQNVTLSCEQNLNHDAMYWYRQDPGQGLRLIYYSQIVNDFQKGDIAEGYSVSREKKESFPLTVTSAQKNPTAFYLCASSRYSGNTGELFFGEGSRLTVL.